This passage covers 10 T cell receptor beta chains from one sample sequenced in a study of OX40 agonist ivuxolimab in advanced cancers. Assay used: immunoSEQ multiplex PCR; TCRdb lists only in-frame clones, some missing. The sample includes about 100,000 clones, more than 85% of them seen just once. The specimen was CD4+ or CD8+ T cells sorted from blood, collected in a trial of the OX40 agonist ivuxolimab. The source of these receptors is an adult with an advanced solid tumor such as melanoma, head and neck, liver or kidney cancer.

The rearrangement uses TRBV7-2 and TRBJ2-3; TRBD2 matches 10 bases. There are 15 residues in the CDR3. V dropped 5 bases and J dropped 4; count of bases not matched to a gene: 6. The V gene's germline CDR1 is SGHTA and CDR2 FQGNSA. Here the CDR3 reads CASSPGTSAADTQYF. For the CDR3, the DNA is TGTGCCAGCAGCCCAGGGACTAGCGCCGCAGATACGCAGTATTTT.

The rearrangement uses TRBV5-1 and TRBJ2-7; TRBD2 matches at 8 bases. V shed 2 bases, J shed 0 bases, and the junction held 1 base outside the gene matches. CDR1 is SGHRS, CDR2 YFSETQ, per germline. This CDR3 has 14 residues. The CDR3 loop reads CASSFSGNSYEQYF. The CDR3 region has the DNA TGCGCCAGCAGCTTTAGCGGGAACTCCTACGAGCAGTACTTC.

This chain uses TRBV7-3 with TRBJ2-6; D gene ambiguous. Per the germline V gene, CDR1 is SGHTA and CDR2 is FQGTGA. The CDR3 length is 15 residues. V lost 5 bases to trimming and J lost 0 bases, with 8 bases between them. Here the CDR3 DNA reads TGTGCCAGCAGCCTAATCCCCTCTGGGGCCAACGTCCTGACTTTC. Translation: CASSLIPSGANVLTF.

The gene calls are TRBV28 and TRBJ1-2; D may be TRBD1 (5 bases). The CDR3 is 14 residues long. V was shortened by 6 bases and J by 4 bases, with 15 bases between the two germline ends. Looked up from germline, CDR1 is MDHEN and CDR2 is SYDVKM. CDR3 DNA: TGTGCCAGCAGACCCTTTGGGACCCCCTATGGCTACACCTTC. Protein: CASRPFGTPYGYTF.

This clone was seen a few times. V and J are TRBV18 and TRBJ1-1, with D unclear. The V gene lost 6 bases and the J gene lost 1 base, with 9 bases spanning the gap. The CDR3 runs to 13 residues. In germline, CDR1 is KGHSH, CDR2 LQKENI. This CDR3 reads CASSLQANTEAFF. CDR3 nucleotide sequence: TGTGCCAGCTCCCTCCAAGCGAACACTGAAGCTTTCTTT.

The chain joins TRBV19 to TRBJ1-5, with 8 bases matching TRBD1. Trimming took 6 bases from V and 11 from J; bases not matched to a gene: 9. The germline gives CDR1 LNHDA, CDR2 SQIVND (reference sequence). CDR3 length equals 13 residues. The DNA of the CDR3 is TGTGCCAGTAGACCCAGACAGGGGCGAGCCCAGCATTTT. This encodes CASRPRQGRAQHF.

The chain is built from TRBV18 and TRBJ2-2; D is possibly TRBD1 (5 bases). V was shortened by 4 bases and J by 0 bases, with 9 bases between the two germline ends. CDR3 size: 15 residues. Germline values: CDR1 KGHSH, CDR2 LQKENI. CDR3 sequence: CASSQDIANTGELFF. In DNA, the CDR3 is TGTGCCAGCTCACAGGACATCGCGAACACCGGGGAGCTGTTTTTT.

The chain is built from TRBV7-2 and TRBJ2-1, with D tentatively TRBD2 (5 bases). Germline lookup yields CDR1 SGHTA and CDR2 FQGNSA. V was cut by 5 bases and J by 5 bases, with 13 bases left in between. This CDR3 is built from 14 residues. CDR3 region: CASSKFGADNEQFF. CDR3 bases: TGTGCCAGCAGCAAATTCGGAGCGGACAATGAGCAGTTCTTC. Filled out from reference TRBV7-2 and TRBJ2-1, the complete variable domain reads GAGVSQSPSNKVTEKGKDVELRCDPISGHTALYWYRQSLGQGLEFLIYFQGNSAPDKSGLPSDRFSAERTGGSVSTLTIQRTQQEDSAVYLCASSKFGADNEQFFGPGTRLTVL.

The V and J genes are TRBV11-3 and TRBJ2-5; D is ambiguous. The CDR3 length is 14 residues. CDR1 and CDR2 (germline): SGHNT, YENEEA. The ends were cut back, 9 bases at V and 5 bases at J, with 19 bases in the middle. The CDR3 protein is CASRIGPEFETQYF. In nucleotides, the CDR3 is TGTGCCAGTCGTATTGGGCCAGAGTTTGAGACCCAGTACTTC.

This chain's CDR3 is CASSVGPGGRSTDTQYF. The CDR3 bases are TGTGCCAGCAGCGTAGGGCCGGGAGGTAGGAGCACAGATACGCAGTATTTT. The V gene is TRBV9, the J gene TRBJ2-3, with 7 bases identical to TRBD2. The CDR3 loop spans 17 amino acids. Per germline, CDR1 SGDLS and CDR2 YYNGEE. V gave up 0 bases and J gave up 0 bases; unmatched junction bases: 7.